Presented here are 26 T cell receptor beta chains from one specimen sequenced in a study of beta chain features in type 1 diabetes. General observations from the study: Type 1 diabetes patients had TCRB CDR3s that were shorter (moderately but significantly so) in all four CD4+ subsets.

Every isolated RNA sample was fully reverse transcribed, so sequencing captured expressed TCRB transcripts. Profiled with immunoSEQ multiplex PCR; TCRdb holds only in-frame clones, not every one. This sample has 500,000 to 800,000 clones; around 12% occur once, and the top ten carry more than 0.1%. Antigens for these TCRs are unknown. Sequenced: naive CD4+ T cells from blood. The origin of the receptors is a man aged 25-45 years with type 1 diabetes.

The chain carries TRBV19 and TRBJ1-2, with 7 bases lining up with TRBD1. This CDR3 has 15 amino acids. Germline V gives CDR1 LNHDA, CDR2 SQIVND (reference sequence). V shed 3 bases, J shed 0 bases, and the junction held 4 bases outside the gene matches. As DNA, the CDR3 is TGTGCCAGTAGTATCGGGACAGAAGCTAACTATGGCTACACCTTC. Its protein is CASSIGTEANYGYTF.

The chain carries TRBV4-1 and TRBJ2-5; 7 positions agree with TRBD1. This CDR3 has 16 residues. Germline-derived CDR1 and CDR2 are MGHRA and YSYEKL. Trimming removed 5 bases from V and 1 base from J; junction bases left unmatched: 10. CDR3 sequence: CASSYTRDRPQETQYF. The CDR3, as DNA: TGCGCCAGCAGCTATACCCGGGACAGACCCCAAGAGACCCAGTACTTC.

This clone occurred a few times. The same CDR3 is also encoded by other DNA sequences in this sample. The chain joins TRBV15 to TRBJ2-7; 11 bases agree with TRBD1. J was trimmed by 2 bases and V by 3 bases; bases with no gene match: 0. The germline V gene has CDR1 LNHNV and CDR2 YYDKDF (reference sequence). The CDR3 is 14 residues long. The CDR3 here is CATSRDRGPYEQYF. As DNA, the CDR3 is TGTGCCACCAGCAGGGACAGGGGGCCCTACGAGCAGTACTTC.

This clone was detected a few times. This rearrangement joins TRBV6-4 to TRBJ1-6; no clear D. The V and J ends lost 9 bases and 0 bases respectively, with 9 bases between them. CDR1 is MRHNA, CDR2 SNTAGT, per germline. This CDR3 is built from 14 residues. CDR3 DNA sequence: TGTGCCAGGAAGGAGAGCTCCTATAATTCACCCCTCCACTTT. Amino acid sequence: CARKESSYNSPLHF.

V and J are TRBV6-5 and TRBJ2-5, with D tentatively TRBD2 (5 bases). The CDR3 runs to 14 residues. From germline, CDR1 is MNHEY and CDR2 SVGAGI. Trimming shortened V by 3 bases and J by 3 bases, and 11 bases separated the two germline ends. CDR3 loop: CASSYMRAKETQYF. In nucleotides, the CDR3 is TGTGCCAGCAGTTATATGAGGGCGAAAGAGACCCAGTACTTC.

This clone was seen only a few times. V usage is TRBV5-4 and J usage is TRBJ1-1; no clear D gene. The CDR3 consists of 14 residues. Germline V gives CDR1 SGHNT, CDR2 YYREEE (reference sequence). V was trimmed by 0 bases and J by 1 base, leaving 7 bases between them. CDR3 nucleotide sequence: TGTGCCAGCAGCTTGGGAAACAGGAACACTGAAGCTTTCTTT. Protein product: CASSLGNRNTEAFF.

This clone was seen a few times. The chain recombines TRBV7-2 with TRBJ2-3, with a weak D call TRBD1 (5 bases). Looked up from germline, CDR1 is SGHTA and CDR2 is FQGNSA. Trimming took 4 bases from V and 11 from J, leaving 10 bases between them. The CDR3 extends over 11 amino acids. Here the CDR3 DNA reads TGTGCCAGCAGCTCCAGGGTGAAGCAGTATTTT. It yields the protein CASSSRVKQYF.

In this sample, this clone turned up a few times. The chain joins TRBV9 to TRBJ2-7; 8 nucleotides agree with TRBD1. The CDR3 covers 14 residues. Unmatched junction bases numbered 8, after V lost 3 bases and J lost 6 bases. Germline assignment: CDR1 SGDLS and CDR2 YYNGEE. The CDR3, as DNA: TGTGCCAGCAGCGCGGGACAGGTTTCGGGCGAGCAGTACTTC. It specifies CASSAGQVSGEQYF.

Here the CDR3 reads CASSAPGFGELFF. The DNA for the CDR3 is TGTGCCAGCAGCGCCCCAGGGTTCGGGGAGCTGTTTTTT. The chain employs TRBV9 and TRBJ2-2; D is perhaps TRBD1 (5 bases). The CDR3 is made up of 13 amino acids. Germline lookup yields CDR1 SGDLS and CDR2 YYNGEE. The ends were cut back, 3 bases at V and 7 bases at J, with 10 bases in the middle. The whole variable domain, remainder taken from reference TRBV9 and TRBJ2-2, is DSGVTQTPKHLITATGQRVTLRCSPRSGDLSVYWYQQSLDQGLQFLIQYYNGEERAKGNILERFSAQQFPDLHSELNLSSLELGDSALYFCASSAPGFGELFFGEGSRLTVL.

The sample holds a few counts of this clone. This chain connects TRBV27 to TRBJ2-3; 8 bases agree with TRBD1. V gave up 6 bases and J gave up 1 base; unmatched junction bases: 9. CDR3 length: 16 amino acids. CDR1 is MNHEY and CDR2 is SMNVEV in the germline V gene (reference sequence). CDR3: CASRRGQGSGTDTQYF. The DNA for the CDR3 is TGTGCCAGCAGACGCGGACAGGGATCGGGCACAGATACGCAGTATTTT.

In the case of this clone: Other DNA variants within this sample encode the same CDR3. This chain links TRBV9 with TRBJ2-3; D is unclear. Between the trimmed V and J ends, which lost 3 bases and 0 bases, there was a span of 11 bases. Germline CDR1 SGDLS, CDR2 YYNGEE. This CDR3 is 15 amino acids long. In nucleotides, the CDR3 is TGTGCCAGCAGCGCCCCGGGCCCTAGCACAGATACGCAGTATTTT. Residues: CASSAPGPSTDTQYF.

Comment on this clone: A much larger clone differs by one base, so this may be a read error. The same CDR3 arises from other DNA sequences in this sample as well. The rearrangement uses TRBV7-2 and TRBJ1-3; no clear D. Between the trimmed V and J ends, which lost 1 base and 0 bases, there was a span of 4 bases. The CDR3 spans 14 residues. Germline V lookup: CDR1 SGHTA, CDR2 FQGNSA. The CDR3 bases are TGTGCCAGCAGCTTAGACACCTCTGGAAACACCATATATTTT. It is translated as CASSLDTSGNTIYF.

V is TRBV5-1 and J is TRBJ1-4, with D tentatively TRBD1 (6 bases). This CDR3 is 15 amino acids long. The germline CDR1 and CDR2 sequences are SGHRS and YFSETQ. V lost 6 bases and J 0 bases, leaving 12 bases between the germline ends. The CDR3 is CASTSTGTTNEKLFF. The CDR3 DNA is TGCGCCAGCACCTCCACAGGGACAACTAATGAAAAACTGTTTTTT.

The V gene is TRBV29-1, the J gene TRBJ2-3, with a possible D match to TRBD2 (6 bases). Looked up from germline, CDR1 is SQVTM and CDR2 is ANQGSEA. This CDR3 spans 12 amino acids. Trimming stripped 5 bases from V and 6 bases from J, with 12 bases between. CDR3 nucleotide sequence: TGCAGCGTTTACTCTAGCGAGGATACGCAGTATTTT. Amino acid sequence: CSVYSSEDTQYF.

This clone occurred a few times. The chain couples TRBV7-2 to TRBJ2-3, with 9 bases fitting TRBD1. Looked up from germline, CDR1 is SGHTA and CDR2 is FQGNSA. V lost 5 bases to trimming and J lost 2 bases; unmatched junction nucleotides: 8. The CDR3 is 16 residues long. The CDR3: CASSPARDRATDTQYF. The CDR3 DNA is TGTGCCAGCAGCCCCGCCCGGGACAGGGCCACAGATACGCAGTATTTT.

This clone turned up a few times. The rearrangement links TRBV5-5 to TRBJ1-6; D may be TRBD1 (5 bases). Germline V lookup: CDR1 SGHKS, CDR2 YYEKEE (reference sequence). V lost 3 bases to trimming and J lost 9 bases, with 19 bases between them. The length of the CDR3 is 16 residues. CDR3 sequence (DNA): TGTGCCAGCAGCTGGAACCGGGGGACCTCAGGTTCACCCCTCCACTTT. Translated: CASSWNRGTSGSPLHF.

This chain uses TRBV7-2 with TRBJ2-5; weak D call: TRBD2 (6 bases). The DNA end favors TRBJ2-7, so the J call may be wrong. Germline CDR1 is SGHTA and CDR2 is FQGNSA. The CDR3 has 15 amino acids. CDR3 in DNA: TGTGCCAGCAGCTTCCAGGCCGGGGGCTCCTACGAGCAGTACTTC. It yields the protein CASSFQAGGSYEQYF.

The rearrangement joins TRBV18 to TRBJ2-5; D remains unclear. CDR1 is KGHSH, CDR2 LQKENI, per germline. The CDR3 consists of 14 residues. V dropped 0 bases and J dropped 2 bases, with 7 bases sitting between them. CDR3 amino acids: CASSPPSAQETQYF. CDR3 nucleotides: TGTGCCAGCTCACCACCGAGCGCTCAAGAGACCCAGTACTTC.

In this sample, this clone turned up a few times. This chain links TRBV7-2 with TRBJ1-1, with TRBD1 matching over 8 bases. V shed 5 bases, J shed 8 bases, and the junction held 7 bases outside the gene matches. The germline CDR1 and CDR2 sequences are SGHTA and FQGNSA. The CDR3 loop spans 13 amino acids. The CDR3 DNA follows: TGTGCCAGCAGCCTACTAAGGACAGGGGAAGCTTTCTTT. Amino acids: CASSLLRTGEAFF.

The V call is TRBV7-9, the J call TRBJ2-7; 9 nucleotides align to TRBD1. CDR1 is SEHNR and CDR2 is FQNEAQ in the germline V gene (reference sequence). The CDR3 loop spans 16 amino acids. Germline trimming cut 6 bases from V and 4 bases from J; bases unmatched to any gene: 13. The CDR3 region has the DNA TGTGCCAGCAGACCCCCAATCGGGACAGGGCGATACGAGCAGTACTTC. This gives the protein CASRPPIGTGRYEQYF.

The chain couples TRBV29-1 to TRBJ2-1; 9 bases match TRBD1. The junction had 10 bases not matched to a gene; V was cut back by 0 bases and J by 1 base. Germline-derived CDR1 and CDR2 are SQVTM and ANQGSEA. This CDR3 spans 18 amino acids. The CDR3 sequence: CSVEDPDRGRGSYNEQFF. The DNA of the CDR3 is TGCAGCGTTGAAGATCCGGACAGGGGCAGGGGTTCCTACAATGAGCAGTTCTTC.

Regarding this clone: Relative to the germline gene, one junction end is altered; a read error may explain this. The sample contains more than one DNA sequence encoding this CDR3. The rearrangement links TRBV18 to TRBJ1-1, with a tentative D call TRBD1 (6 bases). Germline V lookup: CDR1 KGHSH, CDR2 LQKENI. The CDR3 consists of 12 residues. This CDR3 is CASSPQGTEAFF. CDR3 nucleotide sequence: TGTGCCAGCTCCCCACAGGGAACGGAAGCTTTCTTT.

The V and J genes are TRBV4-1 and TRBJ1-1; D unclear. The CDR3 runs to 14 residues. Trimming pared 7 bases from V and 0 bases from J, leaving 12 bases between. Germline V gives CDR1 MGHRA, CDR2 YSYEKL. The DNA for the CDR3 is TGCGCCAGCACCGCACGGGGAATGAACACTGAAGCTTTCTTT. Its translation is CASTARGMNTEAFF.

This chain uses TRBV9 with TRBJ2-7; D possibly corresponds to TRBD1 (6 bases). Germline lookup yields CDR1 SGDLS and CDR2 YYNGEE. V dropped 4 bases and J dropped 3 bases, with 14 bases sitting between them. The CDR3 runs 14 residues. CDR3 loop: CASSLGGRDYEQYF. The CDR3 coding sequence is TGTGCCAGCAGCCTAGGGGGACGAGACTACGAGCAGTACTTC. Drawing the rest from reference TRBV9 and TRBJ2-7, the complete variable domain is DSGVTQTPKHLITATGQRVTLRCSPRSGDLSVYWYQQSLDQGLQFLIQYYNGEERAKGNILERFSAQQFPDLHSELNLSSLELGDSALYFCASSLGGRDYEQYFGPGTRLTVT.

The V and J genes are TRBV6-1 and TRBJ2-7, with TRBD1 identical over 10 bases. Trimming took 2 bases from V and 7 from J; bases not matched to a gene: 8. There are 15 residues in the CDR3. Germline V gene sequence: CDR1 MNHNS, CDR2 SASEGT. The CDR3, as DNA: TGTGCCAGCAGTGAACCGACAGGGGGCAGTGGGGAGCAGTACTTC. Its translation is CASSEPTGGSGEQYF.

This clone turned up a few times. The chain joins TRBV2 to TRBJ1-2, with TRBD1 matching 9 bases. Trimming removed 5 bases from V and 2 bases from J; junction bases left unmatched: 9. The CDR3 runs 16 residues. The V gene's germline CDR1 is SNHLY and CDR2 FYNNEI. The CDR3, as DNA: TGTGCCAGCAGTTCTGCGTGGACAGGGGACAACTATGGCTACACCTTC. Translated, it gives CASSSAWTGDNYGYTF. The full variable domain, its missing parts supplied by reference TRBV2 and TRBJ1-2, is EPEVTQTPSHQVTQMGQEVILRCVPISNHLYFYWYRQILGQKVEFLVSFYNNEISEKSEIFDDQFSVERPDGSNFTLKIRSTKLEDSAMYFCASSSAWTGDNYGYTFGSGTRLTVV.